This T cell receptor (beta chain) was sequenced during a study of identical twins. Unique molecular identifiers were present on the cDNA, which also gained a universal primer site by template switching. TCRdb passed the 5' RACE reads through MiXCR, listing each CDR3 protein once. This table holds 500,000 to 700,000 distinct CDR3 sequences, 7.1% found once. Germline V gene data show CDR1 as SGHRS and CDR2 as YFSETQ. This CDR3 comprises 13 residues. With 3 bases removed from V and 4 bases from J, the gap between germline ends came to 10 bases. Overall study findings and caveats: It was possible that invariant MAIT and iNKT cells partly confounded the zero-insertion analyses. Fewer insertions marked abundant cord blood beta clonotypes; young adult naive trended weakly, memory not at all. Low generation probability was overrepresented in out-of-frame alpha sequences shared by twins.

A note on this clonotype: Its antigen is not known.

This sample also belongs to another study, concerning yellow fever vaccine responses in identical twins.

The rearrangement uses TRBV5-1 and TRBJ2-5; the D gene is possibly TRBD1 (6 bases). Sample: PBMCs. This clonotype was sampled from a woman between 18 and 29 years old in good health. CDR3 nucleotides: TGCGCCAGCAGCTCCCCAGGGGCAGAGACCCAGTACTTC. Translating gives CASSSPGAETQYF.